These 6 T cell receptor beta chains came from one sample sequenced in a study of blood T cell repertoires in COVID-19. Repertoires were generated with immunoSEQ multiplex PCR, while TCRdb's copy carries only in-frame clones and drops some. Here the sample spans about 54,000 clones, roughly 79% being singletons. The specimen sequenced was peripheral blood. These receptors came from a woman aged 55-69 years with acute or convalescent COVID-19.

V usage is TRBV11-2 and J usage is TRBJ1-1; the D gene is possibly TRBD1 (6 bases). Germline lookup yields CDR1 SGHAT and CDR2 FQNNGV. Trimming took off 6 bases at V and 1 base at J, with 12 bases between the two ends. The CDR3 extends over 14 amino acids. The CDR3 DNA reads as TGTGCCAGCAGGCGGATACAGGGGAACACTGAAGCTTTCTTT. Its translation is CASRRIQGNTEAFF. Full variable domain (rest looked up from reference TRBV11-2 and TRBJ1-1): EAGVAQSPRYKIIEKRQSVAFWCNPISGHATLYWYQQILGQGPKLLIQFQNNGVVDDSQLPKDRFSAERLKGVDSTLKIQPAKLEDSAVYLCASRRIQGNTEAFFGQGTRLTVV.

The genes are TRBV7-9 and TRBJ1-2; maybe TRBD1 (5 bases). The V gene lost 5 bases and the J gene lost 8 bases, with 21 bases spanning the gap. The CDR3 length is 15 residues. Looked up from germline, CDR1 is SEHNR and CDR2 is FQNEAQ (reference sequence). The CDR3 reads CASSPQRGQGGGYTF. The CDR3 nucleotides are TGTGCCAGCAGCCCCCAAAGGGGCCAGGGAGGAGGCTACACCTTC.

The table lists this clone with a count of one. J is TRBJ1-4 and V is TRBV7-9; D may be TRBD1 (5 bases). Germline CDR1 SEHNR, CDR2 FQNEAQ (reference sequence). V lost 6 bases and J lost 7, with 21 bases in between. CDR3 size: 16 residues. The CDR3 nucleotides are TGTGCCAGCAGGCCCCGGACCCAAAGGGGTATTGAAAAACTGTTTTTT. It translates to CASRPRTQRGIEKLFF.

This clone was recorded once. This chain connects TRBV5-6 to TRBJ1-6; unclear D gene. Germline CDR1 and CDR2: SGHDT and YYEEEE. The CDR3 sequence is 15 residues long. Trimming shortened V by 0 bases and J by 7 bases, and 11 bases separated the two germline ends. CDR3 nucleotide sequence: TGTGCCAGCAGCTTGGGGGCGCTTGGGAATTCACCCCTCCACTTT. It codes for CASSLGALGNSPLHF.

This clone was seen a single time. The chain is built from TRBV5-6 and TRBJ2-1; D may be TRBD1 (5 bases). The V gene lost 6 bases and the J gene lost 6 bases, with 10 bases spanning the gap. The CDR3 totals 12 residues. Germline CDR1 reads SGHDT; CDR2 reads YYEEEE. For the CDR3, the DNA is TGTGCCAGCAAATGGGGCCGCAATGAGCAGTTCTTC. This encodes CASKWGRNEQFF. Based on the CDR3 plus reference TRBV5-6 and TRBJ2-1, the full variable domain is DAGVTQSPTHLIKTRGQQVTLRCSPKSGHDTVSWYQQALGQGPQFIFQYYEEEERQRGNFPDRFSGHQFPNYSSELNVNALLLGDSALYLCASKWGRNEQFFGPGTRLTVL.

The chain is built from TRBV3-1 (or the pseudogene TRBV3-2) and TRBJ1-1; TRBD1 is a possible D gene (5 bases). Trimming shortened V by 1 base and J by 8 bases, and 11 bases separated the two germline ends. The CDR3 is 13 residues long. The germline V gene has CDR1 LGHDT and CDR2 YNNKEL (reference sequence). This CDR3 reads CASSQAIRQEAFF. The CDR3 bases are TGTGCCAGCAGCCAAGCGATTCGACAGGAAGCTTTCTTT.